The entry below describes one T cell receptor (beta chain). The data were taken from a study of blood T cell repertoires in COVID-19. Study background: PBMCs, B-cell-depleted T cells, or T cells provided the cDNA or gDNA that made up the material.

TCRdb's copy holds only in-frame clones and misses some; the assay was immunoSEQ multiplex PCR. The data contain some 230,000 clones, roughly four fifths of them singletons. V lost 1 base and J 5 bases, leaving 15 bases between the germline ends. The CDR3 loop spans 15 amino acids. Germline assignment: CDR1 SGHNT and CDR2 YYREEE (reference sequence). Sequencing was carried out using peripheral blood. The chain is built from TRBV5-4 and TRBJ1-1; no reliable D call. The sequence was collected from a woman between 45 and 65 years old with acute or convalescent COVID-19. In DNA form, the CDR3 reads TGTGCCAGCAGCTTGAGTACGGGGTTTCGGACTGAAGCTTTCTTT. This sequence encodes CASSLSTGFRTEAFF.